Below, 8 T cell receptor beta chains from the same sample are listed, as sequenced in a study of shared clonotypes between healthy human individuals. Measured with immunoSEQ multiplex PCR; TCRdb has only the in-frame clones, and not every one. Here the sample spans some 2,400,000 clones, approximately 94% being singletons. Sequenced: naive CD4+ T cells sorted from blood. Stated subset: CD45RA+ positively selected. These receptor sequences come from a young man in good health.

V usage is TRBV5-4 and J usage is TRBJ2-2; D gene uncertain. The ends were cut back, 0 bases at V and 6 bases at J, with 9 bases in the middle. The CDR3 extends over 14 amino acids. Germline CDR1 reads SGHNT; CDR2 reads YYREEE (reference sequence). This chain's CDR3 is CASSLAGNSGELFF. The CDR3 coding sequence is TGTGCCAGCAGCTTGGCCGGAAATTCCGGGGAGCTGTTTTTT. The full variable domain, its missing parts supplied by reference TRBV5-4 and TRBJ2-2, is ETGVTQSPTHLIKTRGQQVTLRCSSQSGHNTVSWYQQALGQGPQFIFQYYREEENGRGNFPPRFSGLQFPNYSSELNVNALELDDSALYLCASSLAGNSGELFFGEGSRLTVL.

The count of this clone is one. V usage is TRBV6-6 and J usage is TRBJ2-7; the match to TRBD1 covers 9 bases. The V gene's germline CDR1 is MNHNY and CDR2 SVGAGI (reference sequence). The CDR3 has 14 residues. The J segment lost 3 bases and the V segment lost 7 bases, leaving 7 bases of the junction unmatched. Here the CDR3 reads CASTFGQGYYEQYF. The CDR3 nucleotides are TGTGCCAGCACCTTCGGACAGGGGTACTACGAGCAGTACTTC.

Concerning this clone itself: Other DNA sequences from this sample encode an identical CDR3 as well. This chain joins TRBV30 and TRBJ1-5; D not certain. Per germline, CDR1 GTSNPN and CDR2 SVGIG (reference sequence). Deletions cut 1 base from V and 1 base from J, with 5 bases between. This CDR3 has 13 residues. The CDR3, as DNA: TGTGCCTGGAGTGGGCAGAGCAATCAGCCCCAGCATTTT. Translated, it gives CAWSGQSNQPQHF. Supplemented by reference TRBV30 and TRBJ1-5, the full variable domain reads SQTIHQWPATLVQPVGSPLSLECTVEGTSNPNLYWYRQAAGRGLQLLFYSVGIGQISSEVPQNLSASRPQDRQFILSSKKLLLSDSGFYLCAWSGQSNQPQHFGDGTRLSIL.

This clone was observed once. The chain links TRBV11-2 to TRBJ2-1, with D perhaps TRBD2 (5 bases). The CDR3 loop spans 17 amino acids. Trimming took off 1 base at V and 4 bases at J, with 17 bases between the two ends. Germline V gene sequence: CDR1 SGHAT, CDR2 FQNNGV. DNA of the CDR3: TGTGCCAGCAGCTTAGTCGGGGTGGGAGTTGGTTACAATGAGCAGTTCTTC. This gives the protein CASSLVGVGVGYNEQFF. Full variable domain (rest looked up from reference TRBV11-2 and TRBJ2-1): EAGVAQSPRYKIIEKRQSVAFWCNPISGHATLYWYQQILGQGPKLLIQFQNNGVVDDSQLPKDRFSAERLKGVDSTLKIQPAKLEDSAVYLCASSLVGVGVGYNEQFFGPGTRLTVL.

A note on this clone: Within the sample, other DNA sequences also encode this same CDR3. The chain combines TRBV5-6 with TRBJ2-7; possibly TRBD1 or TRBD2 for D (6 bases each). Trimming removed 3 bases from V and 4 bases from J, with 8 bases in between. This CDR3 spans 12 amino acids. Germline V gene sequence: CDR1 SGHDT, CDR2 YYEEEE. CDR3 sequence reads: CASSWGAYEQYF. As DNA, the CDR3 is TGTGCCAGCAGCTGGGGGGCGTACGAGCAGTACTTC.

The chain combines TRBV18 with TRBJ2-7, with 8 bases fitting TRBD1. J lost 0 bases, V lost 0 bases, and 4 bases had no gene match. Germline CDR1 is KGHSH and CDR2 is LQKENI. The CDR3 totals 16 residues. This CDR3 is CASSPPTGVSSYEQYF. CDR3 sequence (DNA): TGTGCCAGCTCACCACCGACAGGGGTTAGCTCCTACGAGCAGTACTTC.

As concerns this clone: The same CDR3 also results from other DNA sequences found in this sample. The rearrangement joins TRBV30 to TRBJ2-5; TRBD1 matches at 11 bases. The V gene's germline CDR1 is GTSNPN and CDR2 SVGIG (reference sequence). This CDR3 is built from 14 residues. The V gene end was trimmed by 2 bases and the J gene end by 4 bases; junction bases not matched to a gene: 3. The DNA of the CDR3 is TGTGCCTGGAGTAGGACAGGGGGCTTAGAGACCCAGTACTTC. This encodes CAWSRTGGLETQYF.

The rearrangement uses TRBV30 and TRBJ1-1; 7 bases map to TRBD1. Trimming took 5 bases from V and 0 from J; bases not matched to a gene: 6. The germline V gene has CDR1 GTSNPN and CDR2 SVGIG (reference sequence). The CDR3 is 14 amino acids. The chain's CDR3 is CAWHRGLMNTEAFF. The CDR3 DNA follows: TGTGCCTGGCACAGGGGACTCATGAACACTGAAGCTTTCTTT.